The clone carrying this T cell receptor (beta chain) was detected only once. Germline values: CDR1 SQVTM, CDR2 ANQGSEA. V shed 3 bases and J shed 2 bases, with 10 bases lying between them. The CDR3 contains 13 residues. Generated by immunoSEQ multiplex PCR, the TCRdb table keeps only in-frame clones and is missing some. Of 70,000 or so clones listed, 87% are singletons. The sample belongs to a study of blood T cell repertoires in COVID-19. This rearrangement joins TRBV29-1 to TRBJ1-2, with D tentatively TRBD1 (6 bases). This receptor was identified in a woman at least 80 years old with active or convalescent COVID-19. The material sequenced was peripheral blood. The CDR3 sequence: CSVDYGQNYGYTF. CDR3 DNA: TGCAGCGTTGATTACGGACAGAACTATGGCTACACCTTC.